The clone carrying this T cell receptor beta chain came up a few times. Its matching antigen is unknown. The entirety of the isolated RNA underwent reverse transcription, so expressed TCRB transcripts were sequenced. The study sequenced naive, central memory and regulatory T cell samples to an average of approximately 4 million reads. The table came from immunoSEQ multiplex PCR; TCRdb's copy has only in-frame clones and leaves some out. Among fewer than 150,000 clones, around 7% were seen once, and the ten largest hold 1.4%. Central memory, naive, regulatory and stem cell-like memory CD4+ cells were sorted by CD45RO/CCR7/CD25/CD127/CD95/CD27. This sample stems from a study of beta chain features in type 1 diabetes. The study's findings and limits: A pattern of fewer insertions and more deletions at VDJ junctions was seen in type 1 diabetes patients. Researchers report that Type 1 diabetes patients had moderately but significantly shorter TCRB CDR3s across all four CD4+ subsets.

The origin of this receptor is a woman aged 25 to 45 in good health. Specimen: central memory CD4+ T cells from blood.

CDR3 DNA sequence: TGTGCCAGCAGCTTAACTGCGGGTCCGGTCAACTACGAGCAGTACTTC. Its protein product is CASSLTAGPVNYEQYF. V and J are TRBV7-3 and TRBJ2-7, with a weak D call TRBD2 (5 bases). Trimming shortened V by 0 bases and J by 3 bases, and 15 bases separated the two germline ends. Germline CDR1 and CDR2: SGHTA and FQGTGA. The CDR3 is 16 residues long.